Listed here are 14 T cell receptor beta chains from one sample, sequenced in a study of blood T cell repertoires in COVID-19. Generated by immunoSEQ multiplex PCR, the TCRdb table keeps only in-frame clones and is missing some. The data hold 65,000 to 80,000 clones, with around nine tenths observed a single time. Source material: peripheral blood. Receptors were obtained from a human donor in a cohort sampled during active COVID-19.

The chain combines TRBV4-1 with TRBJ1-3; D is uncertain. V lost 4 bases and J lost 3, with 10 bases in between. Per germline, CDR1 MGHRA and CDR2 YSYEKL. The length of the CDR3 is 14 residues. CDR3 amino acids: CASSRLAVGNTIYF. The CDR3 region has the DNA TGCGCCAGCAGCCGTCTGGCAGTTGGAAACACCATATATTTT.

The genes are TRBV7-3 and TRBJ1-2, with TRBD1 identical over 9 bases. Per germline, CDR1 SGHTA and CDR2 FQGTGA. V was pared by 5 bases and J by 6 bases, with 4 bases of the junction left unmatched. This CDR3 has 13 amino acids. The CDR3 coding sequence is TGTGCCAGCAGCCCCGGGACAGGGAATGGCTACACCTTC. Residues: CASSPGTGNGYTF.

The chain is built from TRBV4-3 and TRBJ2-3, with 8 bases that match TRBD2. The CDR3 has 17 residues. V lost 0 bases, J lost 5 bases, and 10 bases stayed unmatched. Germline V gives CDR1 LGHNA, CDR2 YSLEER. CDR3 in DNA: TGCGCCAGCAGCCAAGACGCCGCGGGGGGAGCGGGAGATACGCAGTATTTT. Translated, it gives CASSQDAAGGAGDTQYF.

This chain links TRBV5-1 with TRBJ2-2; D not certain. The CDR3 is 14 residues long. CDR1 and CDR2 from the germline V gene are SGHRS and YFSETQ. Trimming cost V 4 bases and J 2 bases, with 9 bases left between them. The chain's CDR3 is CASSLQLNTGELFF. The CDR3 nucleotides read TGCGCCAGCAGCCTACAACTAAACACCGGGGAGCTGTTTTTT.

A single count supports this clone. CDR3 residues: CASEQGRDTGELFF. The DNA of the CDR3 is TGTGCCAGCGAACAGGGACGAGACACCGGGGAGCTGTTTTTT. The chain links TRBV6-6 to TRBJ2-2; maybe TRBD1 (6 bases). V was pared by 8 bases and J by 3 bases, with 13 bases between. Per germline, CDR1 MNHNY and CDR2 SVGAGI (reference sequence). The length of the CDR3 is 14 residues.

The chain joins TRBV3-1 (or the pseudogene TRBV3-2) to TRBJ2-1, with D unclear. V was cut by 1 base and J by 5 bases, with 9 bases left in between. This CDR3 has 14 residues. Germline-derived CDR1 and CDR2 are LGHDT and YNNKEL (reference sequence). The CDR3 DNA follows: TGTGCCAGCAGCCAAGTGATCGTAGACAATGAGCAGTTCTTC. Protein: CASSQVIVDNEQFF.

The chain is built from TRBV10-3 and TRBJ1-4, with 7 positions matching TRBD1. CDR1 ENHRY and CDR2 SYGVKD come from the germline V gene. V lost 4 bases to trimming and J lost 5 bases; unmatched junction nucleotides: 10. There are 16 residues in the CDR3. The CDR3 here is CAISAKEGTENEKLFF. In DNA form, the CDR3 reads TGTGCCATCAGTGCTAAGGAGGGGACAGAGAATGAAAAACTGTTTTTT.

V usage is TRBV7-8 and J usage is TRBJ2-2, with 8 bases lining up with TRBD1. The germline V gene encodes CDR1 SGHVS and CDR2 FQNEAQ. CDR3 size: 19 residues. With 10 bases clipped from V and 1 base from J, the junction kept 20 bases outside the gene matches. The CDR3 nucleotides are TGTGCCAACTCACTATCCCGGGACAGGTTTTTAGTGAACACCGGGGAGCTGTTTTTT. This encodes CANSLSRDRFLVNTGELFF.

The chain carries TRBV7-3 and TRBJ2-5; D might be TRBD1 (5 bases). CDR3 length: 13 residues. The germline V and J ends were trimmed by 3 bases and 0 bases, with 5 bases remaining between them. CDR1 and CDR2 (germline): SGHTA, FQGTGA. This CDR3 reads CASSFRDQETQYF. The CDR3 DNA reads TGTGCCAGCAGCTTCAGGGACCAAGAGACCCAGTACTTC. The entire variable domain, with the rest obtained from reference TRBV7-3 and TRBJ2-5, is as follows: GAGVSQTPSNKVTEKGKYVELRCDPISGHTALYWYRQSLGQGPEFLIYFQGTGAADDSGLPNDRFFAVRPEGSVSTLKIQRTERGDSAVYLCASSFRDQETQYFGPGTRLLVL.

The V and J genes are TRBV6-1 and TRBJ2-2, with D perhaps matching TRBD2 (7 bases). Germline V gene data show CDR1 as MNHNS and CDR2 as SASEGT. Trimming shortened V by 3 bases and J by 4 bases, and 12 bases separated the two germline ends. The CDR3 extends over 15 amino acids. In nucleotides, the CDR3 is TGTGCCAGCAGTGATTACAGGGAGGGCACCGGGGAGCTGTTTTTT. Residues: CASSDYREGTGELFF.

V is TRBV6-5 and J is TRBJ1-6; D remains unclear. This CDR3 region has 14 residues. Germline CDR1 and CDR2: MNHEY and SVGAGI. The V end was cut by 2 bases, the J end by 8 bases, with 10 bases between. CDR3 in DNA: TGTGCCAGCAGTTACGAGCTGAGATATTCACCCCTCCACTTT. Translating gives CASSYELRYSPLHF.

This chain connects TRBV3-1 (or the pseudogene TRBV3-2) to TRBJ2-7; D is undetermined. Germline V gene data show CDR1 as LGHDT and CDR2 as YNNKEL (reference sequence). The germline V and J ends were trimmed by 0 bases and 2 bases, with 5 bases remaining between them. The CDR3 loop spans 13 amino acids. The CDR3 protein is CASSQDIPYEQYF. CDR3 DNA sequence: TGTGCCAGCAGCCAAGATATCCCCTACGAGCAGTACTTC.

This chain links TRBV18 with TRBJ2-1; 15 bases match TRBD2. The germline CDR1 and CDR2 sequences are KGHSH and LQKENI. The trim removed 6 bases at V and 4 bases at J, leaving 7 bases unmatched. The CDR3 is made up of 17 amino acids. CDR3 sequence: CASSRGLAGGGYNEQFF. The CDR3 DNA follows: TGTGCCAGCTCCCGTGGACTAGCGGGGGGGGGATACAATGAGCAGTTCTTC.

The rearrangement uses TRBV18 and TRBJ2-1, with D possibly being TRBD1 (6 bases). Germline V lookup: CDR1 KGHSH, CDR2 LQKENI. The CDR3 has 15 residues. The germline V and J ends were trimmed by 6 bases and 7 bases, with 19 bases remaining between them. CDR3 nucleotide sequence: TGTGCCAGCTCTCGAGGACAAACAGGGTTGAATGAGCAGTTCTTC. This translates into CASSRGQTGLNEQFF.